A selection of T cell receptor beta chains follows, all from one sample in a study of identical twins. A single record per CDR3 protein comes from TCRdb applying MiXCR to the 5' RACE reads. The data hold 250,000 to 350,000 distinct CDR3 sequences, with more than 6.5% observed a single time. The sample also formed part of further work on yellow fever vaccine responses in identical twins.

The sample consisted of memory (CD45RO+) T cells sorted from blood. The receptors were gathered from a woman between 18 and 30 years old in good health. CDR3s include the opening cysteine and the closing phenylalanine or tryptophan. The D gene is left open where the match is weak. Expanded clones are given a class, and other clones once, few, many or no size at all.

v_gene	abundance	d_gene	j_gene	CDR3aa	CDR3nt
TRBV20-1	many	-	TRBJ2-1	CSAREGTGHNEQFF	TGCAGTGCTAGAGAGGGGACTGGACACAATGAGCAGTTCTTC
TRBV5-1	many	-	TRBJ1-1	CASSLGTTTEAFF	TGCGCCAGCAGCTTGGGGACCACCACTGAAGCTTTCTTT
TRBV12-3/TRBV12-4	many	-	TRBJ1-2	CASSPRRGTWEENYGYTF	TGTGCCAGCAGTCCCCGGCGTGGTACATGGGAAGAAAACTATGGCTACACCTTC
TRBV12-3/TRBV12-4	-	-	TRBJ2-7	CASSPGTPGRQYF	TGTGCCAGCAGCCCCGGGACCCCAGGGAGGCAGTACTTC
TRBV20-1	many	-	TRBJ1-1	CSAPGLRNTEAFF	TGCAGTGCTCCGGGACTCAGGAACACTGAAGCTTTCTTT
TRBV28	few	TRBD1	TRBJ1-2	CASRHRDRAGGYTF	TGTGCCAGCAGACACCGGGACAGGGCCGGCGGCTACACCTTC
TRBV11-2	-	TRBD1	TRBJ2-2	CASRFRRGQENTGELFF	TGTGCCAGCAGATTCCGCCGGGGACAGGAGAACACCGGGGAGCTGTTTTTT
TRBV20-1	many	TRBD2	TRBJ2-1	CSARDSGLAGVLSYNEQFF	TGCAGTGCTAGAGATTCGGGACTAGCGGGAGTCCTGTCCTACAATGAGCAGTTCTTC
TRBV28	-	TRBD1	TRBJ2-2	CASSRGQGAYPGELFF	TGTGCCAGCAGTAGGGGACAGGGAGCTTACCCCGGGGAGCTGTTTTTT
TRBV12-3/TRBV12-4	many	TRBD1	TRBJ1-4	CASSLSRWTGDEKLFF	TGTGCCAGCAGTTTAAGTCGGTGGACAGGGGACGAAAAACTGTTTTTT
TRBV10-3	many	TRBD1	TRBJ2-7	CAISGTGNEQYF	TGTGCCATCAGTGGGACAGGCAACGAGCAGTACTTC
TRBV11-2	few	TRBD1	TRBJ2-6	CASSFRRTGTQTGANVLTF	TGTGCCAGCAGCTTTCGTCGGACAGGGACTCAAACTGGGGCCAACGTCCTGACTTTC
TRBV5-1	few	TRBD2	TRBJ2-5	CASSSAGTSGGVQETQYF	TGCGCCAGCAGCTCAGCCGGGACTAGCGGGGGCGTACAAGAGACCCAGTACTTC
TRBV6-1	few	TRBD1	TRBJ2-6	CASSGRGRSGANVLTF	TGTGCCAGCAGTGGCAGGGGGCGATCCGGGGCCAACGTCCTGACTTTC
TRBV12-5	many	TRBD1	TRBJ1-1	CASGLDDRDSEAFF	TGTGCTAGTGGTTTGGACGACCGGGACAGTGAAGCTTTCTTT
TRBV9	few	-	TRBJ2-5	CASSVTPQGTETQYF	TGTGCCAGCAGCGTAACCCCACAGGGTACGGAGACCCAGTACTTC
TRBV18	many	-	TRBJ2-7	CASSSGAYEQYF	TGTGCCAGCTCATCAGGGGCCTACGAGCAGTACTTC
TRBV20-1	-	-	TRBJ2-4	CSAIPFRDKNIQYF	TGCAGTGCTATTCCCTTCAGGGACAAAAACATTCAGTACTTC
TRBV5-1	many	-	TRBJ1-2	CASSLGRVYGYTF	TGCGCCAGCAGCTTGGGCAGGGTGTATGGCTACACCTTC
TRBV10-2	many	-	TRBJ2-5	CASSEGPRGTQYF	TGCGCCAGCAGTGAAGGCCCCCGAGGGACCCAGTACTTC
TRBV9	many	TRBD1	TRBJ1-1	CASSVLGQANTEAFF	TGTGCCAGCAGCGTACTCGGACAGGCGAACACTGAAGCTTTCTTT
TRBV3-1	-	-	TRBJ1-1	CASSQVQGNTEAFF	TGTGCCAGCAGCCAAGTACAGGGAAACACTGAAGCTTTCTTT
TRBV7-8	many	-	TRBJ2-5	CASSRTGGQFQETQYF	TGTGCCAGCAGCCGAACGGGAGGACAGTTCCAAGAGACCCAGTACTTC
TRBV7-9	-	TRBD1	TRBJ2-2	CASSDGQGRSGELFF	TGTGCCAGCAGCGATGGACAGGGGAGGTCCGGGGAGCTGTTTTTT
TRBV5-1	-	TRBD1	TRBJ2-1	CASSLEDRGRDEQFF	TGCGCCAGCAGCTTGGAGGACAGGGGGCGCGATGAGCAGTTCTTC
TRBV20-1	-	-	TRBJ2-4	CSASSEKNIQYF	TGCAGTGCTAGTTCAGAGAAAAACATTCAGTACTTC
TRBV27	many	TRBD1	TRBJ1-3	CASSLGPGTGSDTIYF	TGTGCCAGCAGTTTAGGCCCCGGGACAGGGTCGGACACCATATATTTT
TRBV6-6	few	-	TRBJ2-1	CASSYSPAGEQFF	TGTGCCAGCAGTTACTCTCCCGCGGGCGAGCAGTTCTTC
TRBV7-2	-	-	TRBJ2-5	CASSLQPGETQYF	TGTGCCAGCAGCTTACAGCCGGGGGAGACCCAGTACTTC
TRBV6-1	many	TRBD1	TRBJ2-1	CASSRQGNNNEQFF	TGTGCCAGCAGTAGACAGGGCAATAACAATGAGCAGTTCTTC
TRBV11-2	few	-	TRBJ2-1	CASNLVENEQFF	TGTGCCAGCAACTTGGTTGAGAATGAGCAGTTCTTC
TRBV2	few	-	TRBJ1-2	CASSRDTVVYGYTF	TGTGCCAGCAGCCGGGACACGGTAGTCTATGGCTACACCTTC
TRBV28	few	-	TRBJ2-1	CASSLGSGLPNEQFF	TGTGCCAGCAGTTTAGGGTCAGGCCTCCCGAATGAGCAGTTCTTC
TRBV5-1	many	-	TRBJ2-1	CASSLGRLKEQFF	TGCGCCAGCAGCTTGGGGCGGTTGAAAGAGCAGTTCTTC
TRBV12-3/TRBV12-4	many	-	TRBJ2-2	CASSPIGRNTGELFF	TGTGCCAGCAGTCCCATCGGGAGGAACACCGGGGAGCTGTTTTTT
TRBV5-1	many	-	TRBJ2-5	CASRSTGVSETQYF	TGCGCCAGCAGGTCGACGGGAGTTAGCGAGACCCAGTACTTC
TRBV5-6	many	-	TRBJ1-1	CASSFLRDTEAFF	TGTGCCAGCAGCTTTCTAAGGGACACTGAAGCTTTCTTT
TRBV27	few	-	TRBJ1-4	CASSLSGGREKLFF	TGTGCCAGCAGTTTATCAGGGGGACGTGAAAAACTGTTTTTT
TRBV7-2	few	-	TRBJ1-2	CASSQRAGRGYGYTF	TGTGCCAGCAGCCAAAGGGCAGGGCGGGGCTATGGCTACACCTTC
TRBV5-1	many	-	TRBJ1-2	CASSWGYRDGYTF	TGCGCCAGCAGCTGGGGATACAGGGACGGCTACACCTTC
TRBV12-3/TRBV12-4	few	-	TRBJ2-5	CASSLLSRGVETQYF	TGTGCCAGCAGTTTGTTGTCTAGGGGTGTCGAGACCCAGTACTTC
TRBV12-3/TRBV12-4	-	TRBD2	TRBJ2-7	CASSSGTPLGYEQYF	TGTGCCAGCAGTAGCGGGACGCCCCTGGGCTACGAGCAGTACTTC
TRBV7-7	few	TRBD1	TRBJ2-3	CASSTGTGSSVDTQYF	TGTGCCAGCAGCACCGGGACAGGGTCCTCGGTAGACACGCAGTATTTT